Below, 17 T cell receptor beta chains from the same sample are listed, as sequenced in a study of blood T cell repertoires in COVID-19. The method was immunoSEQ multiplex PCR; TCRdb's version includes in-frame clones alone and lacks a portion of them. The sample holds more than 110,000 clones, 75% to 80% seen once. Sequences were obtained from PBMCs or T cells enriched from blood (not recorded which). Receptors originate from a woman in her 50s who had recovered from COVID-19.

This chain links TRBV5-8 with TRBJ1-6, with unresolved D. The CDR3 is 16 amino acids. V was cut by 3 bases and J by 0 bases, with 10 bases left in between. Germline loops: CDR1 SGHTS, CDR2 YDEGEE. The CDR3 protein is CASSYVGSSYNSPLHF. CDR3 DNA: TGTGCCAGCAGCTACGTCGGGAGCTCCTATAATTCACCCCTCCACTTT.

The rearrangement joins TRBV4-1 to TRBJ1-5; D is perhaps TRBD1 (6 bases). V lost 0 bases to trimming and J lost 2 bases, with 11 bases between them. Germline V gene data show CDR1 as MGHRA and CDR2 as YSYEKL. The CDR3 loop spans 16 amino acids. The CDR3 loop is CASSQDAPGGNQPQHF. CDR3 nucleotides: TGCGCCAGCAGCCAAGATGCGCCAGGGGGCAATCAGCCCCAGCATTTT.

The chain has TRBV27 and TRBJ2-5; the D is unclear. CDR3 length equals 15 residues. Germline V CDR1 and CDR2: MNHEY, SMNVEV (reference sequence). With 5 bases removed from V and 2 bases from J, the gap between germline ends came to 15 bases. CDR3 sequence reads: CASSPDWLIQETQYF. CDR3 nucleotide sequence: TGTGCCAGCAGTCCCGACTGGCTGATTCAAGAGACCCAGTACTTC.

CDR3: CASSYMGTGIYEQYF. DNA for the CDR3: TGTGCCAGCAGTTATATGGGGACAGGGATCTACGAGCAGTACTTC. The V and J genes are TRBV28 and TRBJ2-7; 9 bases map to TRBD1. This CDR3 has 15 amino acids. Trimming cost V 4 bases and J 3 bases; bases outside gene matches: 7. CDR1 and CDR2 (germline): MDHEN, SYDVKM.

J is TRBJ1-1 and V is TRBV28; D is perhaps TRBD1 (5 bases). This CDR3 has 15 residues. Trimming removed 11 bases from V and 0 bases from J, with 19 bases in between. CDR1 is MDHEN and CDR2 is SYDVKM in the germline V gene. CDR3 amino acids: CAAQVRIGVNTEAFF. The CDR3 DNA sequence: TGTGCCGCACAGGTACGGATTGGGGTGAACACTGAAGCTTTCTTT.

This clone has more than one count but fewer than ten. V is TRBV21-1 and J is TRBJ1-4; TRBD1 reflects the table's D call only, with no check against the DNA. TRBV21-1 is reported as a pseudogene. The CDR3 consists of 15 residues. In DNA, the CDR3 is TGTGCCAGCAGCGAGGGGACAGGAGTTAATGAAAAACTGTTTTTT. Its translation is CASSEGTGVNEKLFF.

The V gene is TRBV5-1, the J gene TRBJ2-3; TRBD2 aligns across 10 bases. Germline-derived CDR1 and CDR2 are SGHRS and YFSETQ. V gave up 4 bases and J gave up 3 bases; unmatched junction bases: 11. This CDR3 comprises 17 residues. The CDR3 loop is CASSALAGPSGTDTQYF. CDR3 coding DNA: TGCGCCAGCAGCGCACTAGCGGGGCCAAGTGGGACAGATACGCAGTATTTT.

The rearrangement joins TRBV18 to TRBJ2-2; D is possibly TRBD1 (6 bases). There are 14 residues in the CDR3. Germline CDR1 KGHSH, CDR2 LQKENI. The V gene lost 6 bases and the J gene lost 1 base, with 9 bases spanning the gap. The chain's CDR3 is CASSRQVNTGELFF. CDR3 DNA: TGTGCCAGCTCTCGACAGGTGAACACCGGGGAGCTGTTTTTT.

The genes are TRBV7-2 and TRBJ2-5, with 8 nucleotides matching TRBD2. The V gene's germline CDR1 is SGHTA and CDR2 FQGNSA. The CDR3 covers 16 residues. V shed 5 bases, J shed 5 bases, and the junction held 13 bases outside the gene matches. The CDR3 loop is CASSLLGTSHGETQYF. The CDR3 coding sequence is TGTGCCAGCAGCCTGCTCGGGACTAGTCACGGGGAGACCCAGTACTTC.

The rearrangement joins TRBV7-6 to TRBJ2-7, with 11 bases lining up with TRBD2. This CDR3 region has 15 residues. The germline V gene has CDR1 SGHVS and CDR2 FNYEAQ. Trimming removed 5 bases from V and 9 bases from J; junction bases left unmatched: 12. The CDR3 sequence: CASSTSSGGLPWQYF. In nucleotides, the CDR3 is TGTGCCAGCAGCACCTCTAGCGGGGGGCTCCCTTGGCAGTACTTC.

The gene calls are TRBV5-1 and TRBJ2-1, with 7 bases aligning to TRBD2. The CDR3 runs 14 residues. Germline CDR1 reads SGHRS; CDR2 reads YFSETQ. J lost 8 bases, V lost 10 bases, and 15 bases had no gene match. In nucleotides, the CDR3 is TGCGCCGCCAAGATCGGGAGCGGGGTGGATGAGCAGTTCTTC. Translated: CAAKIGSGVDEQFF.

The V gene is TRBV3-1 (or the pseudogene TRBV3-2), the J gene TRBJ2-3; 7 bases align to TRBD1. J lost 3 bases, V lost 6 bases, and 9 bases had no gene match. The CDR3 has 15 amino acids. Germline V gene sequence: CDR1 LGHDT, CDR2 YNNKEL (reference sequence). CDR3 in DNA: TGTGCCAGCAGGCCAAGCTACAGGGGTACAGATACGCAGTATTTT. Translation: CASRPSYRGTDTQYF.

CDR3 DNA: TGTGCCAGCAGCTCCCGAATCTACAACGACAAGGGCAATCAGCCCCAGCATTTT. This sequence encodes CASSSRIYNDKGNQPQHF. The chain joins TRBV11-2 to TRBJ1-5; D gene unclear. V lost 4 bases and J lost 2, with 21 bases in between. Looked up from germline, CDR1 is SGHAT and CDR2 is FQNNGV. The CDR3 has 18 residues.

The J gene is TRBJ2-1, the V gene TRBV10-2; D is possibly TRBD2 (5 bases). The CDR3 covers 13 residues. Germline lookup yields CDR1 WSHSY and CDR2 SAAADI. V was trimmed by 0 bases and J by 10 bases, leaving 10 bases between them. The CDR3 nucleotides read TGCGCCAGCAGTGAGTCGATTGCGGGCGAGCAGTTCTTC. It translates to CASSESIAGEQFF.

This clone was detected only a few times. The chain uses TRBV11-2 and TRBJ1-6, with no clear D. CDR1 and CDR2 (germline): SGHAT, FQNNGV. The V and J ends lost 2 bases and 10 bases respectively, with 6 bases between them. The CDR3 is made up of 12 amino acids. The CDR3 DNA reads TGTGCCAGCAGCTTAATTCAGTCACCCCTCCACTTT. Its protein is CASSLIQSPLHF.

The chain combines TRBV9 with TRBJ1-6; 8 nucleotides agree with TRBD1. Trimming removed 6 bases from V and 12 bases from J; junction bases left unmatched: 14. Germline loops: CDR1 SGDLS, CDR2 YYNGEE. There are 15 residues in the CDR3. CDR3 amino acids: CASNLLDRELLPLHF. The DNA for the CDR3 is TGTGCCAGCAATCTTCTGGACAGGGAATTGTTACCCCTCCACTTT.

V usage is TRBV19 and J usage is TRBJ1-5; D gene unclear. Germline V CDR1 and CDR2: LNHDA, SQIVND (reference sequence). V lost 2 bases to trimming and J lost 4 bases, with 6 bases between them. The CDR3 contains 13 residues. CDR3 protein: CASSIRGNQPQHF. CDR3 coding DNA: TGTGCCAGTAGTATACGGGGAAATCAGCCCCAGCATTTT.